Included here is one TCR beta chain sequence, with context. Antigen: not known. Genomic DNA of each subset was evenly split across several immunoSEQ plates. Measured with immunoSEQ multiplex PCR; TCRdb has only the in-frame clones, and not every one. This sample has around 940,000 clones, with more than 75% found just once. This entry comes from a study of shared clonotypes between healthy human individuals. The overall study: Three men and two women, aged 18 to 49, were donors. Whole-study findings and limits: Generation of non-shared clonotypes was less probable than generation of clonotypes shared by all four donors.

Healthy and HIV-negative, the adult donors had no recent acute infections or vaccinations. This clonotype originated in a man aged 18 to 29 in good health. Sequenced sample: memory CD4+ T cells sorted from blood. Noted subset: CD45RA-negative fraction.

CDR3 residues: CAWRGQGEGEQYF. The CDR3, as DNA: TGTGCCTGGAGGGGACAGGGGGAGGGCGAGCAGTACTTC. The chain combines TRBV30 with TRBJ2-7; TRBD1 matches 11 bases. J lost 6 bases, V lost 3 bases, and 4 bases had no gene match. This CDR3 region has 13 residues. Germline assignment: CDR1 GTSNPN and CDR2 SVGIG (reference sequence).